Below are 12 T cell receptor beta chains sequenced from a single sample in a study of OX40 agonist ivuxolimab in advanced cancers. The method was immunoSEQ multiplex PCR; TCRdb's version includes in-frame clones alone and lacks a portion of them. The table shows some 40,000 clones, with more than 85% occurring only once. Specimen: CD4+ or CD8+ T cells sorted from blood, collected in a trial of the OX40 agonist ivuxolimab. These receptors all come from an adult with an advanced solid tumor such as melanoma, head and neck, liver or kidney cancer.

This rearrangement joins TRBV6-5 to TRBJ2-3; tentatively, D is TRBD2 (7 bases). The ends were cut back, 7 bases at V and 0 bases at J, with 14 bases in the middle. Germline CDR1 and CDR2: MNHEY and SVGAGI. This CDR3 is built from 15 residues. The CDR3 nucleotides read TGTGCCAGCAAAAGGGGGAGGGGTAGCACAGATACGCAGTATTTT. Encoded protein: CASKRGRGSTDTQYF.

The chain links TRBV11-2 to TRBJ1-2; D is uncertain. This CDR3 region has 13 residues. In germline, CDR1 is SGHAT, CDR2 FQNNGV. V gave up 3 bases and J gave up 0 bases, with 5 bases separating them. Written as DNA, the CDR3 is TGTGCCAGCAGCTTTAACACTAACTATGGCTACACCTTC. It specifies CASSFNTNYGYTF. Drawing the rest from reference TRBV11-2 and TRBJ1-2, the complete variable domain is EAGVAQSPRYKIIEKRQSVAFWCNPISGHATLYWYQQILGQGPKLLIQFQNNGVVDDSQLPKDRFSAERLKGVDSTLKIQPAKLEDSAVYLCASSFNTNYGYTFGSGTRLTVV.

The chain has TRBV6-5 and TRBJ2-5; 8 nucleotides agree with TRBD1. The CDR3 extends over 13 amino acids. With V trimmed by 2 bases and J by 4 bases, 0 bases remained unmatched. The germline V gene encodes CDR1 MNHEY and CDR2 SVGAGI. The CDR3 nucleotides read TGTGCCAGCAGTTACGGACAGGGAGAGACCCAGTACTTC. Translation gives CASSYGQGETQYF.

The V gene is TRBV6-1, the J gene TRBJ1-4; D not resolved. Germline loops: CDR1 MNHNS, CDR2 SASEGT. The CDR3 extends over 14 amino acids. The ends were cut back, 3 bases at V and 10 bases at J, with 15 bases in the middle. This CDR3 is CASSDYFPPAKLFF. The DNA for the CDR3 is TGTGCCAGCAGTGACTATTTCCCCCCCGCAAAACTGTTTTTT.

The chain recombines TRBV27 with TRBJ1-2; D is uncertain. V lost 4 bases and J lost 6, with 21 bases in between. The CDR3 spans 16 residues. Germline CDR1 and CDR2: MNHEY and SMNVEV (reference sequence). The CDR3 nucleotides are TGTGCCAGCAGTTCCACCCCTCCGGGCCTCCGCCATGGCTACACCTTC. The encoded protein is CASSSTPPGLRHGYTF.

The chain uses TRBV6-1 and TRBJ1-2; no clear D. The CDR3 has 11 amino acids. Deletions cut 5 bases from V and 12 bases from J, with 13 bases between. Germline V lookup: CDR1 MNHNS, CDR2 SASEGT. CDR3 protein: CASSFPSGDTF. The DNA for the CDR3 is TGTGCCAGCAGTTTTCCGAGTGGAGACACCTTC.

The V gene is TRBV7-9, the J gene TRBJ2-1; D ambiguous. CDR1 and CDR2 from the germline V gene are SEHNR and FQNEAQ (reference sequence). The V end was cut by 7 bases, the J end by 2 bases, with 15 bases between. The CDR3 spans 15 residues. For the CDR3, the DNA is TGTGCCAGCACCCACGAAGGGTCCCCCTACAATGAGCAGTTCTTC. It yields the protein CASTHEGSPYNEQFF.

The rearrangement joins TRBV6-5 to TRBJ1-2; D uncertain. The V and J ends lost 2 bases and 4 bases respectively, with 8 bases between them. CDR1 is MNHEY and CDR2 is SVGAGI in the germline V gene. The CDR3 is 13 amino acids. The CDR3 region has the DNA TGTGCCAGCAGTTACGGGTCAAGCTATGGCTACACCTTC. Protein: CASSYGSSYGYTF.

This clone was counted a single time. This chain joins TRBV10-3 and TRBJ2-7; maybe TRBD1 (5 bases). The length of the CDR3 is 12 residues. The germline V gene encodes CDR1 ENHRY and CDR2 SYGVKD. The germline V and J ends were trimmed by 5 bases and 6 bases, with 11 bases remaining between them. CDR3 loop: CAISTRDIEQYF. The CDR3 DNA reads as TGTGCCATCAGTACCAGGGATATCGAGCAGTACTTC.

The chain is built from TRBV19 and TRBJ2-3; D is unclear. The V end was cut by 7 bases, the J end by 2 bases, with 19 bases between. Germline CDR1 and CDR2: LNHDA and SQIVND (reference sequence). This CDR3 has 16 residues. CDR3 in DNA: TGTGCCAGTAATTCAGGATTTACCACTAACACAGATACGCAGTATTTT. Translation: CASNSGFTTNTDTQYF.

The gene calls are TRBV5-1 and TRBJ2-7, with D perhaps matching TRBD1 (6 bases). CDR1 and CDR2 from the germline V gene are SGHRS and YFSETQ. This CDR3 has 13 residues. Trimming shortened V by 3 bases and J by 1 base, and 8 bases separated the two germline ends. In DNA form, the CDR3 reads TGCGCCAGCAGCTGGGACACTTCCTACGAGCAGTACTTC. Protein sequence: CASSWDTSYEQYF.

This clone showed up just once. V gene TRBV7-9 combines with J gene TRBJ2-7; the match to TRBD2 covers 15 bases. J lost 7 bases, V lost 5 bases, and 6 bases had no gene match. The germline CDR1 and CDR2 sequences are SEHNR and FQNEAQ (reference sequence). The length of the CDR3 is 15 residues. CDR3 in DNA: TGTGCCAGCAGCCCCGGACTAGCGGGAGGGGGGGAGCAGTACTTC. Protein: CASSPGLAGGGEQYF.